Sequencing of this TCR beta chain was carried out in a study of cytomegalovirus exposure and HLA in healthy donors. Study background: A previous analysis identified 95 million to 140 million unique TCR beta sequences derived from roughly 180 million T cells.

With 60 Vbeta and 13 Jbeta primers, the PCR was carried out. The method was immunoSEQ multiplex PCR; TCRdb's version includes in-frame clones alone and lacks a portion of them. The table shows approximately 180,000 clones, with around 90% occurring only once. Germline loops: CDR1 SGHRS, CDR2 YFSETQ. Trimming at V came to 4 bases and at J to 3 bases, leaving 7 bases not matched to a gene. CDR3 length equals 14 residues. Study observations and caveats: Analyzed later, most CMV-associated TCR beta chains appeared HLA-restricted.

Concerning this clone: Its antigen remains unidentified.

Material for sequencing was PBMCs. The clonotype was recovered from a woman aged 18-29 years in good health and CMV-seronegative. The chain couples TRBV5-1 to TRBJ2-7, with 7 bases lining up with TRBD1. The CDR3 region is CASSPGTANYEQYF. The CDR3 DNA sequence: TGCGCCAGCAGCCCCGGGACAGCTAACTACGAGCAGTACTTC.